This entry is about one T cell receptor (beta chain). Its antigen target is currently unknown. No base-level quality is on record; no much larger clone is a single base apart. This entry is derived from a study of shared clonotypes between healthy human individuals (dated by TCRdb to 2020 to 2022). Study-level background: The cohort comprised two women and a few men aged 18 to 49 years. Per donor, three plates each were used for CD4 naive and CD4 memory, two for CD8 naive, and one for CD8 memory. To estimate repertoire size and how much clonotypes are shared between individuals, the study performed deep sequencing of blood TCR repertoires from roughly five healthy adults. To increase sequencing depth and limit assay-specific biases, different laboratories used diverse techniques to prepare libraries and sequence TCR repertoires. Between about 0.94 and 8.9 billion PBMCs per donor were obtained by leukapheresis. On the study overall, not on this receptor specifically: Naive subsets generally had larger estimated clonotype richness than memory subsets did. Clonotypes shared by all four sorted-subset donors showed higher generation probabilities than non-shared clonotypes. Sampling was restricted to blood, and TCR repertoires in tissues likely differ from the TCR repertoires found in blood. Across several donors, approximately 5% of naive CD4, approximately 3.6% of naive CD8, roughly 2.2% of memory CD4, and roughly 0.4% of memory CD8 clonotypes were shared. Rarefaction of sorted-subset datasets indicated incomplete sequencing despite the large sequencing depth. The genetic and exposure-history diversity represented was limited by the small number of donors. Based on pairwise subsampling, the degree of clonotype sharing among donors was expected to be affected by sequencing depth.

V lost 2 bases and J lost 8 bases, and the count of bases not matched to a germline gene is 4. Taken from cysteine to phenylalanine, the CDR3 has 14 residues. Just CDR3 DNA is preserved here, 42 bases in frame from base 1. Reading the germline V gene (reference sequence) gives CDR1 MNHEY and CDR2 SMNVEV. Using the deep immunoSEQ assay, multiplex PCR amplified TCR CDR3 regions from genomic DNA. Genomic DNA extracted from each cell subset was distributed evenly over all wells of several immunoSEQ 96-well plates, and each plate served as one replicate. Each replicate PCR for sorted subsets received about 200 ng genomic DNA, equal to roughly 30,000 T cell genomes. Purified libraries were quantified with a Qubit 3.0 fluorometer, sized on a Bioanalyzer 2100, and re-quantified with the KAPA Library Quantification kit. Every immunoSEQ 96-well plate was sequenced on a separate single-read 150-cycle Illumina NextSeq 550 flow cell. The paper's processing steps were these. Because only junctional sequences without quality scores were contained in the immunoSEQ output, filtering matching that applied to full-length reads could not be performed. To assign V/J genes and CDR3, sequences were annotated using PyIR, a Python wrapper for IgBLAST v1.9, with IMGT germline references. Any read was removed if the V/J assignment was weak (E-value above 1e-6), the CDR3 was missing, or the read contained stop codons, out-of-frame junctions, or ambiguous translated residues. V3J clonotypes were defined by identical inferred V gene, J gene, and CDR3 amino acid sequence. Percentage overlap between repertoires was calculated by dividing the number of shared unique clonotypes by the size of the smaller repertoire. Repertoire richness was assessed with RTK rarefaction, the Chao1 estimator, and Recon v2.1 estimates of unobserved clonotypes. Generation probabilities were computed with OLGA for all TCRbeta clonotypes obtained by the gDNA method from a handful of donors. In TCRdb, the immuneACCESS table is reduced to in-frame sequences with V and J assigned. These tables do not hold every clone; where another copy was compared, an unresolved V gene accounts for under half, and the others remain unexplained. That table is the source of V, J and clone size, and D and trimming were worked out from the DNA. This sample gives around 2,000,000 clones in total; approximately 94% of them show up just once. The top ten clones comprise 1.1% of the sample.

For the CD8 naive samples, CD45RO-negative cells were positively selected for CCR7, yielding a CD45RA+CCR7+ population from which TemRA cells were excluded. Healthy HIV-negative adults with no recently reported acute infections or vaccinations were included as donors. Only Caucasian adults living in Nashville, Tennessee, USA were represented among the donors. After blood collection by leukapheresis, PBMCs were isolated using Ficoll-Histopaque density gradient centrifugation and then cryopreserved in the vapor phase of liquid nitrogen. Purity and quantity of every magnetically sorted T cell population were checked by analytical flow cytometry. Genomic DNA was isolated from each sorted fraction and quantified by UV absorbance on a Nanodrop 2000c.

The rearrangement joined TRBV27 to TRBJ2-1, with 9 bases aligning to TRBD1. The sample was naive CD8+ T cells sorted from blood. According to the study, the label for this sample's cell subset or site signals: CD45RA+CCR7+. The sequence was collected from a man aged 18 to 30 in good health. CDR3 region: CASSLATGGDEQFF. The nucleotide sequence is given as TGTGCCAGCAGTTTAGCGACAGGGGGGGATGAGCAGTTCTTC.